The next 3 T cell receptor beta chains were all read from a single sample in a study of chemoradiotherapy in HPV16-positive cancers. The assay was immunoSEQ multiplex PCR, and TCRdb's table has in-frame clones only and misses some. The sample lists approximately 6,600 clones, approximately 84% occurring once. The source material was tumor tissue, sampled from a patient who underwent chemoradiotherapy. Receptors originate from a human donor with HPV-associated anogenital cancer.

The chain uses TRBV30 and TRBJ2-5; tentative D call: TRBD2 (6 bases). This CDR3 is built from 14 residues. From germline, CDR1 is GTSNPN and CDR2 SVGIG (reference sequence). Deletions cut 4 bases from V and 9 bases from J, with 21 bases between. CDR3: CAWILSGFGGAQYF. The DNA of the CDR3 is TGTGCCTGGATTCTTTCAGGTTTCGGGGGTGCCCAGTACTTC.

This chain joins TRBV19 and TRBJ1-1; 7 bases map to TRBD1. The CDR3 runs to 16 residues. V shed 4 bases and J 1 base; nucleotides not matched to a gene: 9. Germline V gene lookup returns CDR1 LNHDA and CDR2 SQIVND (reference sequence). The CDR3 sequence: CASSTLPGQKNTEAFF. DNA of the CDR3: TGTGCCAGTAGTACACTACCGGGACAGAAGAACACTGAAGCTTTCTTT.

CDR3 in amino acids: CAWSVGEVRNEQFF. For the CDR3, the DNA is TGTGCCTGGAGTGTAGGGGAGGTACGCAATGAGCAGTTCTTC. This chain connects TRBV30 to TRBJ2-1; D may be TRBD2 (6 bases). This CDR3 is 14 amino acids long. The germline CDR1 and CDR2 sequences are GTSNPN and SVGIG (reference sequence). The germline V and J ends were trimmed by 0 bases and 6 bases, with 12 bases remaining between them.